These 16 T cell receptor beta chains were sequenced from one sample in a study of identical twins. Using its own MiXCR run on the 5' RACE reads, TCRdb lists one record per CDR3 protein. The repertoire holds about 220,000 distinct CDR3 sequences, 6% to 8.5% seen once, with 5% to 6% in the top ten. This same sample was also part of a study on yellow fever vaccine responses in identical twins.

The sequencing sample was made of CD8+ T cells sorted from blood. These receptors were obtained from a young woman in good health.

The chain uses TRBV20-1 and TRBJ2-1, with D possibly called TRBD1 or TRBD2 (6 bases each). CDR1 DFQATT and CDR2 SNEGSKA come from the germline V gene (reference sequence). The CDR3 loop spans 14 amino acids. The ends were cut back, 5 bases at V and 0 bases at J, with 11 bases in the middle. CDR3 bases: TGCAGTGCTGAAAGGGGGGCCTCCTACAATGAGCAGTTCTTC. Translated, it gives CSAERGASYNEQFF.

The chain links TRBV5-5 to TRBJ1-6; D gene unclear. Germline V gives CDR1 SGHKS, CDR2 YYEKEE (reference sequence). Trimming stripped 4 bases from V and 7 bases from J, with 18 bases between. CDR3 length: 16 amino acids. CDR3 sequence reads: CASSATGLGWNSPLHF. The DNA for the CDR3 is TGTGCCAGCAGCGCCACCGGATTGGGGTGGAATTCACCCCTCCACTTT.

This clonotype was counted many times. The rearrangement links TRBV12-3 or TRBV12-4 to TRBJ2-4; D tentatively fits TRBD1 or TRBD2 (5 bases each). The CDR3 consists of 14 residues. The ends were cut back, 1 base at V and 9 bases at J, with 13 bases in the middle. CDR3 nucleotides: TGTGCCAGCAGTTTAGTCACCGGGGCGAGCATTCAGTACTTC. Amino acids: CASSLVTGASIQYF.

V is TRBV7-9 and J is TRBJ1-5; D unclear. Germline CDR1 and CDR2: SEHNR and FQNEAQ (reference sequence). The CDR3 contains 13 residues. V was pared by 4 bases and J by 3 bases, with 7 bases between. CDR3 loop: CASSSASNQPQHF. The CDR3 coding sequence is TGTGCCAGCAGCTCCGCCTCCAATCAGCCCCAGCATTTT. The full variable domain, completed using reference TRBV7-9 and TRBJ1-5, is DTGVSQNPRHKITKRGQNVTFRCDPISEHNRLYWYRQTLGQGPEFLTYFQNEAQLEKSRLLSDRFSAERPKGSFSTLEIQRTEQGDSAMYLCASSSASNQPQHFGDGTRLSIL.

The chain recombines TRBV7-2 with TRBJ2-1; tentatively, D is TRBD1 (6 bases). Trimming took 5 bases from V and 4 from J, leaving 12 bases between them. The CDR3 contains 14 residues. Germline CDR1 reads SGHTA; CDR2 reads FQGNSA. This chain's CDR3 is CASSPQGYYNEQFF. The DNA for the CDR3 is TGTGCCAGCAGCCCCCAGGGGTATTACAATGAGCAGTTCTTC.

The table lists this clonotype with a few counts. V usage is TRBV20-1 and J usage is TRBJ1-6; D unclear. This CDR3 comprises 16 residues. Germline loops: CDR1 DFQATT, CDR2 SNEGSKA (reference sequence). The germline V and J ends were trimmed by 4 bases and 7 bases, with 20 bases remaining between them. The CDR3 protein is CSATNDPRGGNSPLHF. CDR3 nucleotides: TGCAGTGCTACGAATGACCCGCGGGGAGGAAATTCACCCCTCCACTTT.

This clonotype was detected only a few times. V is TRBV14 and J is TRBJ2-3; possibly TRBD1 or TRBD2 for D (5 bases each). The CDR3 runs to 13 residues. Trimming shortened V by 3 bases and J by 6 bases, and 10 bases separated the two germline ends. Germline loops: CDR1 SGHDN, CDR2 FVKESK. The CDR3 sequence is CASSQGPGDTQYF. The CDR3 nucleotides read TGTGCCAGCAGCCAGGGACCAGGGGATACGCAGTATTTT.

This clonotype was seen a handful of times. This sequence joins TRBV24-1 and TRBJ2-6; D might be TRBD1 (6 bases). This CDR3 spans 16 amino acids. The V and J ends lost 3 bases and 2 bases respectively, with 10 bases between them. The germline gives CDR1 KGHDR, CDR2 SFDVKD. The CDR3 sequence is CATSDPGVAGANVLTF. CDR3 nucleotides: TGTGCCACCAGTGATCCAGGGGTGGCTGGGGCCAACGTCCTGACTTTC.

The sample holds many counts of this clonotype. The chain's CDR3 is CASRTRDGVDYEQYF. CDR3 DNA: TGCGCCAGCAGGACCCGGGACGGAGTAGACTACGAGCAGTACTTC. The gene calls are TRBV5-1 and TRBJ2-7; D may correspond to TRBD1 or TRBD2 (5 bases each). Germline CDR1 is SGHRS and CDR2 is YFSETQ. V dropped 5 bases and J dropped 3 bases, with 18 bases sitting between them. The CDR3 runs to 15 residues.

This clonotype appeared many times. CDR3 sequence: CASSVGLAGANEQFF. The DNA for the CDR3 is TGTGCCAGCAGTGTAGGCCTAGCGGGAGCCAATGAGCAGTTCTTC. The chain recombines TRBV6-4 with TRBJ2-1, with TRBD2 matching 10 bases. With 4 bases clipped from V and 6 bases from J, the junction kept 6 bases outside the gene matches. Germline CDR1 and CDR2: MRHNA and SNTAGT. The CDR3 loop spans 15 amino acids.

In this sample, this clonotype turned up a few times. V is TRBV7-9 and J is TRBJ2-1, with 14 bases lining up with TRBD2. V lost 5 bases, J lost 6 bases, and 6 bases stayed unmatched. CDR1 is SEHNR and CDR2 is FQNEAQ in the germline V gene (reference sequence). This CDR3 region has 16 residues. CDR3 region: CASSLGTSGSVNEQFF. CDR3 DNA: TGTGCCAGCAGCCTGGGGACTAGCGGGAGTGTCAATGAGCAGTTCTTC.

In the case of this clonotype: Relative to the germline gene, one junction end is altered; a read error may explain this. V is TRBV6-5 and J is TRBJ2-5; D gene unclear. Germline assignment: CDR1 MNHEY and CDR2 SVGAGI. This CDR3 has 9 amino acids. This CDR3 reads CASSCFPDF. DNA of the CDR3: TGTGCCAGCAGTTGCTTCCCGGATTTC.

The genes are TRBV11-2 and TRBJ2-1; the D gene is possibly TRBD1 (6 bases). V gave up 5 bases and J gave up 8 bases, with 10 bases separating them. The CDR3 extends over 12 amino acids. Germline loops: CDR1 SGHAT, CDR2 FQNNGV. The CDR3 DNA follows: TGTGCCAGCAGCATTACAGGGCATGAGCAGTTCTTC. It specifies CASSITGHEQFF.

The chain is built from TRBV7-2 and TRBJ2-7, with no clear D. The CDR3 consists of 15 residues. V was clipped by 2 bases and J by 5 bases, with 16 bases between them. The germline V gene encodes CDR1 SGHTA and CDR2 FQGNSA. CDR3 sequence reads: CASSLKDAKRDEQYF. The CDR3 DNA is TGTGCCAGCAGCTTAAAGGACGCCAAACGGGACGAGCAGTACTTC.

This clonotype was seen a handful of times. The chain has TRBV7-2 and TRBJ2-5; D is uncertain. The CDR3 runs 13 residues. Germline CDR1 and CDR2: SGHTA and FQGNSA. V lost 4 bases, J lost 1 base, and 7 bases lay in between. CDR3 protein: CASSYNSQETQYF. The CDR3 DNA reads TGTGCCAGCAGCTATAATTCCCAAGAGACCCAGTACTTC.

This CDR3 is CASSTGTSGEQYF. DNA for the CDR3: TGTGCCAGCAGTACCGGGACTTCGGGCGAGCAGTACTTC. This chain connects TRBV6-2 or TRBV6-3 to TRBJ2-7; D possibly corresponds to TRBD2 (6 bases). The CDR3 consists of 13 residues. Germline V gives CDR1 MNHEY, CDR2 SVGEGT. The V gene lost 5 bases and the J gene lost 6 bases, with 14 bases spanning the gap.